The 27 T cell receptor beta chains reported below all come from one sample, sequenced in a study of blood T cells in healthy people across ages. Then a second PCR, running about 6 to 12 cycles, was carried out with a sample-barcoded 5' primer and a J-beta primer mix. TCRdb independently ran MiXCR on the 5' RACE reads; one entry per CDR3 protein. Among 1,300,000 or so distinct CDR3 sequences listed, approximately 60% were seen once. The sequenced sample was blood. The receptors come from a man aged 18 to 35 in good health.

CDR3 amino acids: CASSHRGHGYTF. For the CDR3, the DNA is TGTGCCAGCAGCCACAGGGGGCACGGCTACACCTTC. V is TRBV12-3 or TRBV12-4 and J is TRBJ1-2; TRBD1 matches 9 bases. After removal of 6 bases from V and 8 bases from J, the junction contained 4 bases not matched to a gene. CDR3 length: 12 residues.

This sequence joins TRBV11-2 and TRBJ2-3; D gene ambiguous. Trimming pared 6 bases from V and 6 bases from J, leaving 19 bases between. The length of the CDR3 is 15 residues. Germline CDR1 SGHAT, CDR2 FQNNGV. CDR3 nucleotide sequence: TGTGCCAGCAGTTCGAGCCCAACGGCACGGGATACGCAGTATTTT. This codes for CASSSSPTARDTQYF.

This clonotype was seen only a few times. The V call is TRBV6-1, the J call TRBJ1-4; D gene uncertain. The CDR3 consists of 14 residues. The germline V and J ends were trimmed by 4 bases and 1 base, with 7 bases remaining between them. In germline, CDR1 is MNHNS, CDR2 SASEGT. The CDR3 sequence: CASSASGTNEKLFF. As DNA, the CDR3 is TGTGCCAGCAGTGCAAGTGGAACTAATGAAAAACTGTTTTTT.

The chain couples TRBV2 to TRBJ2-1; D gene ambiguous. Per the germline V gene, CDR1 is SNHLY and CDR2 is FYNNEI. The V end lost 7 bases, the J end lost 1 base, and 8 bases lay between the germline ends. CDR3 length: 13 amino acids. The chain's CDR3 is CASTGDSYNEQFF. The CDR3 region has the DNA TGTGCCAGCACTGGGGATTCCTACAATGAGCAGTTCTTC.

The chain is built from TRBV6-5 and TRBJ2-1; TRBD2 agrees at 13 bases. This CDR3 region has 16 residues. The ends lost 2 bases at V and 6 bases at J; junction bases unmatched: 4. Germline-derived CDR1 and CDR2 are MNHEY and SVGAGI. CDR3 DNA: TGTGCCAGCAGTTACGTCTGGACTAGCGGGAGCAATGAGCAGTTCTTC. Residues: CASSYVWTSGSNEQFF.

The gene calls are TRBV20-1 and TRBJ2-6, with a tentative D call TRBD2 (6 bases). Germline CDR1 is DFQATT and CDR2 is SNEGSKA (reference sequence). This CDR3 has 14 residues. The germline V and J ends were trimmed by 3 bases and 0 bases, with 6 bases remaining between them. The CDR3 protein is CSASGGSGANVLTF. DNA for the CDR3: TGCAGTGCTAGCGGGGGCTCTGGGGCCAACGTCCTGACTTTC.

The chain recombines TRBV20-1 with TRBJ2-1; D call uncertain. The CDR3 covers 15 residues. Germline assignment: CDR1 DFQATT and CDR2 SNEGSKA (reference sequence). The V gene lost 6 bases and the J gene lost 2 bases, with 17 bases spanning the gap. CDR3 in amino acids: CSAAGSRWAYNEQFF. CDR3 coding DNA: TGCAGTGCCGCCGGGTCCCGATGGGCCTACAATGAGCAGTTCTTC.

The V call is TRBV27, the J call TRBJ2-1; TRBD2 might be the D (6 bases). Trimming took off 0 bases at V and 8 bases at J, with 20 bases between the two ends. Germline V CDR1 and CDR2: MNHEY, SMNVEV (reference sequence). There are 17 residues in the CDR3. CDR3 in amino acids: CASSLSGWGRKVYEQFF. The CDR3 nucleotides read TGTGCCAGCAGTTTATCGGGATGGGGGAGGAAAGTATATGAGCAGTTCTTC.

This rearrangement joins TRBV5-1 to TRBJ2-1; the D gene is possibly TRBD1 (5 bases). The CDR3 has 16 amino acids. Germline loops: CDR1 SGHRS, CDR2 YFSETQ. The V end was cut by 1 base, the J end by 0 bases, with 11 bases between. CDR3 nucleotide sequence: TGCGCCAGCAGCTTGCAATGGACAAGCTCCTACAATGAGCAGTTCTTC. Translating it yields CASSLQWTSSYNEQFF.

The chain uses TRBV11-2 and TRBJ2-6; D uncertain. V was clipped by 3 bases and J by 3 bases, with 12 bases between them. Germline CDR1 reads SGHAT; CDR2 reads FQNNGV. The CDR3 spans 16 residues. The CDR3 is CASSFPKGIGANVLTF. CDR3 nucleotide sequence: TGTGCCAGCAGCTTCCCAAAGGGAATTGGGGCCAACGTCCTGACTTTC.

The chain combines TRBV4-1 with TRBJ2-5; TRBD2 might be the D (6 bases). The germline CDR1 and CDR2 sequences are MGHRA and YSYEKL. V was trimmed by 2 bases and J by 2 bases, leaving 18 bases between them. CDR3 length equals 17 residues. For the CDR3, the DNA is TGCGCCAGCAGCCAACACCTGGGGATTGGGGGGCAAGAGACCCAGTACTTC. Its translation is CASSQHLGIGGQETQYF.

The gene calls are TRBV15 and TRBJ2-3; D not certain. The germline V gene has CDR1 LNHNV and CDR2 YYDKDF (reference sequence). The CDR3 covers 15 residues. V dropped 4 bases and J dropped 2 bases, with 13 bases sitting between them. The CDR3 nucleotides are TGTGCCACCAGCACCGAACCCGTGAACACAGATACGCAGTATTTT. Its translation: CATSTEPVNTDTQYF.

This clonotype has only one observation. V gene TRBV10-3 combines with J gene TRBJ2-7; 9 nucleotides align to TRBD2. After removal of 0 bases from V and 3 bases from J, the junction contained 9 bases not matched to a gene. The CDR3 is made up of 17 amino acids. Germline V gene lookup returns CDR1 ENHRY and CDR2 SYGVKD. CDR3 residues: CAISESTATSGNYEQYF. CDR3 coding DNA: TGTGCCATCAGTGAGTCTACTGCGACTAGCGGCAACTACGAGCAGTACTTC.

This clonotype has just a few counts. The V gene is TRBV7-7, the J gene TRBJ2-5; no reliable D call. The V gene lost 5 bases and the J gene lost 4 bases, with 8 bases spanning the gap. This CDR3 is built from 12 residues. In germline, CDR1 is SSHAT, CDR2 FNYEAQ (reference sequence). In DNA form, the CDR3 reads TGTGCCAGCAGCCAGTGGGGAGAGACCCAGTACTTC. Residues: CASSQWGETQYF.

The chain uses TRBV6-5 and TRBJ2-1, with 9 bases matching TRBD2. With V trimmed by 6 bases and J by 9 bases, 6 bases remained unmatched. The CDR3 covers 13 residues. Per the germline V gene, CDR1 is MNHEY and CDR2 is SVGAGI. The DNA of the CDR3 is TGTGCCAGCAGCCTAGCGGGAAAGGGTGAGCAGTTCTTC. This translates into CASSLAGKGEQFF.

V gene TRBV19 combines with J gene TRBJ2-1; 11 bases are a match to TRBD2. From germline, CDR1 is LNHDA and CDR2 SQIVND (reference sequence). The junction had 4 bases not matched to a gene; V was cut back by 1 base and J by 5 bases. This CDR3 region has 16 residues. For the CDR3, the DNA is TGTGCCAGTAGTATAGTAGCACTAGCGGGAGACAATGAGCAGTTCTTC. Its protein is CASSIVALAGDNEQFF.

The chain recombines TRBV5-1 with TRBJ2-7; D is possibly TRBD1 or TRBD2 (6 bases each). Trimming removed 0 bases from V and 4 bases from J, with 20 bases in between. This CDR3 contains 17 residues. Germline loops: CDR1 SGHRS, CDR2 YFSETQ. This chain's CDR3 is CASSLVGRQAALYEQYF. The CDR3 DNA sequence: TGCGCCAGCAGCTTGGTCGGGAGACAGGCAGCGTTATACGAGCAGTACTTC.

In this sample, this clonotype turned up a few times. This sequence joins TRBV10-3 and TRBJ1-5, with D possibly being TRBD1 (5 bases). CDR1 is ENHRY and CDR2 is SYGVKD in the germline V gene. This CDR3 is built from 15 residues. Trimming took 0 bases from V and 7 from J, leaving 13 bases between them. The CDR3 spells CAISESRDSLQPQHF. The CDR3 DNA reads as TGTGCCATCAGTGAGTCTCGGGACTCCCTCCAGCCCCAGCATTTT.

This clonotype was seen a handful of times. The rearrangement uses TRBV7-2 and TRBJ2-1; D perhaps matches TRBD2 (6 bases). The V and J ends lost 4 bases and 8 bases respectively, with 21 bases between them. The CDR3 runs 16 residues. The V gene's germline CDR1 is SGHTA and CDR2 FQGNSA. In nucleotides, the CDR3 is TGTGCCAGCAGCTCCAGTGGGGGGACCCCAAATGATGAGCAGTTCTTC. Its protein product is CASSSSGGTPNDEQFF.

The chain carries TRBV4-2 and TRBJ2-7; no clear D gene. The CDR3 loop spans 13 amino acids. V lost 0 bases and J lost 7, with 10 bases in between. The germline CDR1 and CDR2 sequences are LGHNA and YNFKEQ. The CDR3 region is CASSQDERSEQYF. The DNA for the CDR3 is TGTGCCAGCAGCCAAGACGAGCGCAGTGAGCAGTACTTC.

With respect to this clonotype: The junction departs from the called germline gene at one end, perhaps through a read error. The gene calls are TRBV6-5 and TRBJ2-5; a weak D match, TRBD1 (5 bases). The DNA end lines up better with TRBJ2-7; the J call may be wrong. The CDR3 covers 14 residues. Germline V gene sequence: CDR1 MNHEY, CDR2 SVGAGI. CDR3 in amino acids: CAGSDSDLAYEQYF. The CDR3 coding sequence is TGTGCCGGCAGTGACAGCGACTTGGCCTACGAGCAGTACTTC.

J is TRBJ1-4 and V is TRBV11-2, with a tentative D call TRBD1 (5 bases). Trimming removed 5 bases at V and 2 bases at J, with 12 bases between. Germline V CDR1 and CDR2: SGHAT, FQNNGV. This CDR3 has 15 amino acids. In DNA, the CDR3 is TGTGCCAGCAGCCGAGGGGCCGGGACTAATGAAAAACTGTTTTTT. Protein sequence: CASSRGAGTNEKLFF.

The chain combines TRBV5-1 with TRBJ1-6, with D perhaps matching TRBD1 (6 bases). The CDR3 is made up of 16 amino acids. V dropped 6 bases and J dropped 5 bases, with 18 bases sitting between them. Germline V gene lookup returns CDR1 SGHRS and CDR2 YFSETQ. The CDR3 bases are TGCGCCAGCACCGTACAGGGAGGGGTGGATAATTCACCCCTCCACTTT. Encoded protein: CASTVQGGVDNSPLHF. The whole variable domain, remainder taken from reference TRBV5-1 and TRBJ1-6, is KAGVTQTPRYLIKTRGQQVTLSCSPISGHRSVSWYQQTPGQGLQFLFEYFSETQRNKGNFPGRFSGRQFSNSRSEMNVSTLELGDSALYLCASTVQGGVDNSPLHFGNGTRLTVT.

This clonotype was counted a few times. J is TRBJ2-1 and V is TRBV4-3; TRBD1 matches 9 bases. Germline loops: CDR1 LGHNA, CDR2 YSLEER. Unmatched junction bases numbered 15, after V lost 0 bases and J lost 12 bases. CDR3 length equals 17 residues. The CDR3 spells CASSQDRSRDRVFGQFF. The CDR3 DNA is TGCGCCAGCAGCCAAGACCGGTCCCGGGACAGGGTGTTTGGGCAGTTCTTC.

The chain joins TRBV4-1 to TRBJ2-5; 10 bases match TRBD2. Gene TRBJ2-7 matches the end of the DNA better, so the J call may be wrong. Germline V gene sequence: CDR1 MGHRA, CDR2 YSYEKL. The CDR3 is made up of 15 amino acids. DNA for the CDR3: TGCGCCAGCAGCCAGGGGGAGGGACTAGCGTACGAGCAGTACTTC. Translated, it gives CASSQGEGLAYEQYF.

This sequence joins TRBV2 and TRBJ2-1, with a weak D call TRBD2 (5 bases). CDR3 length equals 14 residues. V lost 7 bases and J lost 4, with 14 bases in between. CDR1 is SNHLY and CDR2 is FYNNEI in the germline V gene. The CDR3 sequence is CASIPTRVYNEQFF. For the CDR3, the DNA is TGTGCCAGCATACCCACGAGGGTATACAATGAGCAGTTCTTC. Full variable domain (remainder filled in from reference TRBV2 and TRBJ2-1): EPEVTQTPSHQVTQMGQEVILRCVPISNHLYFYWYRQILGQKVEFLVSFYNNEISEKSEIFDDQFSVERPDGSNFTLKIRSTKLEDSAMYFCASIPTRVYNEQFFGPGTRLTVL.

The rearrangement joins TRBV20-1 to TRBJ2-7, with D perhaps TRBD2 (5 bases). The germline V and J ends were trimmed by 6 bases and 6 bases, with 15 bases remaining between them. Germline assignment: CDR1 DFQATT and CDR2 SNEGSKA (reference sequence). CDR3 length: 12 amino acids. The CDR3 coding sequence is TGCAGTGCCTTCCGGGAAGGCTCCGAGCAGTACTTC. Protein: CSAFREGSEQYF.